The 24 T cell receptor beta chains reported below all come from one sample, sequenced in a study of cytomegalovirus exposure and HLA in healthy donors. The PCR made use of 60 Vbeta and 13 Jbeta primers. Libraries were prepared by immunoSEQ multiplex PCR; TCRdb keeps only in-frame clonotypes and omits some of them. Here the sample spans 250,000 to 350,000 clones, around 86% being singletons. Sequencing was carried out using PBMCs. These receptors all come from a man aged 35 to 55 in good health and CMV-seropositive.

This clone was observed a few times. The chain couples TRBV7-3 to TRBJ2-7; 12 bases match TRBD1. The CDR3 totals 16 residues. Germline V gives CDR1 SGHTA, CDR2 FQGTGA. After removal of 5 bases from V and 3 bases from J, the junction contained 8 bases not matched to a gene. CDR3: CASSPGQGALRYEQYF. The DNA of the CDR3 is TGTGCCAGCAGCCCGGGACAGGGGGCTTTACGCTACGAGCAGTACTTC.

V usage is TRBV15 and J usage is TRBJ2-5; tentative D call: TRBD1 (6 bases). From germline, CDR1 is LNHNV and CDR2 YYDKDF (reference sequence). V lost 3 bases to trimming and J lost 2 bases, with 7 bases between them. CDR3 size: 13 residues. In DNA, the CDR3 is TGTGCCACCAGCAGCAGGGGACAAGAGACCCAGTACTTC. It translates to CATSSRGQETQYF.

As concerns this clone: Germline and junction disagree at one end, which may indicate a read error. This rearrangement joins TRBV5-1 to TRBJ2-5, with D perhaps matching TRBD1 (5 bases). CDR3 length: 13 residues. Germline loops: CDR1 SGHRS, CDR2 YFSETQ. CDR3 amino acids: CASKTRGGEAQYF. The CDR3 DNA reads as TGCGCCAGCAAAACAAGGGGCGGAGAGGCCCAGTACTTC.

On this clone: An end of the junction differs from the germline gene, which may be a read error. This chain's CDR3 is CASSENRPGSPRIF. CDR3 nucleotides: TGTGCCAGCAGCGAAAACCGCCCCGGGAGCCCCCGCATCTTC. The J gene is TRBJ2-1, the V gene TRBV13; maybe TRBD2 (6 bases). Germline loops: CDR1 PRHDT, CDR2 FYEKMQ (reference sequence). This CDR3 contains 14 residues.

CDR3 loop: CASSEPGTGEGKLFF. The CDR3 coding sequence is TGTGCCAGCAGTGAACCCGGGACAGGGGAGGGAAAACTGTTTTTT. The chain joins TRBV25-1 to TRBJ1-4; 10 bases match TRBD1. V lost 2 bases, J lost 10 bases, and 7 bases stayed unmatched. This CDR3 is built from 15 residues. Germline lookup yields CDR1 MGHDK and CDR2 SYGVNS.

A note on this clone: Its ends do not fully match the called genes, so a read error is possible. The chain combines TRBV7-7 with TRBJ2-3, with TRBD2 matching over 10 bases. Per the germline V gene, CDR1 is SSHAT and CDR2 is FNYEAQ (reference sequence). CDR3 length equals 17 residues. CDR3 nucleotide sequence: TGTGCTAGCAGCTTGACTAGCGGGCCCCCTAGCACAGATACGCAGTATTTT. Residues: CASSLTSGPPSTDTQYF.

V and J are TRBV2 and TRBJ2-7, with 9 positions matching TRBD1. Germline V lookup: CDR1 SNHLY, CDR2 FYNNEI. CDR3 length: 14 residues. Germline trimming cut 5 bases from V and 7 bases from J; bases unmatched to any gene: 9. The CDR3 sequence is CASSTGTGLGEQYF. The CDR3 DNA reads TGTGCCAGCAGTACCGGGACAGGGCTGGGGGAGCAGTACTTC.

Comment on this clone: Sequence at one end of the junction differs from germline and may be a read error. CDR3: CASSLRAAGNIGELFF. CDR3 coding DNA: TGTGCCAGCAGCTTAAGAGCCGCGGGCAACATCGGGGAGCTGTTTTTT. The chain uses TRBV7-9 and TRBJ2-2, with TRBD2 as a possible D gene (5 bases). This CDR3 contains 16 residues. Germline CDR1 reads SEHNR; CDR2 reads FQNEAQ (reference sequence).

The chain employs TRBV2 and TRBJ1-2; D possibly corresponds to TRBD1 (5 bases). The V end lost 6 bases, the J end lost 4 bases, and 9 bases lay between the germline ends. The CDR3 spans 12 residues. Per germline, CDR1 SNHLY and CDR2 FYNNEI. The CDR3 here is CASRDTSYGYTF. CDR3 nucleotide sequence: TGTGCCAGCAGGGACACGAGCTATGGCTACACCTTC.

This clone has more than one count but fewer than ten. The chain carries TRBV19 and TRBJ1-2; D remains unclear. V lost 5 bases to trimming and J lost 1 base, with 14 bases between them. From germline, CDR1 is LNHDA and CDR2 SQIVND (reference sequence). CDR3 size: 15 residues. The CDR3 DNA is TGTGCCAGTAGTCCGGAGACTCAACTTAACTATGGCTACACCTTC. Translation gives CASSPETQLNYGYTF.

The V call is TRBV25-1, the J call TRBJ1-3, with a tentative D call TRBD1 (6 bases). The V and J ends lost 4 bases and 4 bases respectively, with 8 bases between them. This CDR3 region has 13 residues. CDR1 and CDR2 (germline): MGHDK, SYGVNS. The CDR3 DNA reads TGTGCCAGCAGTGTCACAGGGGGAAACACCATATATTTT. This codes for CASSVTGGNTIYF.

Here the CDR3 DNA reads TGCGCCAGCAGCCAAGATCCCCCCAGGGGCTTGTCCGGAAACACCATATATTTT. Amino acids: CASSQDPPRGLSGNTIYF. The V and J genes are TRBV4-1 and TRBJ1-3; perhaps TRBD1 as D (6 bases). Germline V gives CDR1 MGHRA, CDR2 YSYEKL. The CDR3 totals 18 residues. Trimming took off 0 bases at V and 4 bases at J, with 19 bases between the two ends.

The chain has TRBV5-8 and TRBJ2-5, with a tentative D call TRBD2 (6 bases). Trimming pared 1 base from V and 7 bases from J, leaving 11 bases between. Germline assignment: CDR1 SGHTS and CDR2 YDEGEE. The CDR3 contains 13 residues. In DNA form, the CDR3 reads TGTGCCAGCAGCTTGTTGGGGCGGGGGACCCAGTACTTC. It translates to CASSLLGRGTQYF.

The DNA for the CDR3 is TGTGCCAGCAGGCGACTAGCGGGGATCTACGAGCAGTACTTC. The encoded protein is CASRRLAGIYEQYF. The J gene is TRBJ2-7, the V gene TRBV6-5; 11 bases line up with TRBD2. Germline trimming cut 6 bases from V and 3 bases from J; bases unmatched to any gene: 4. The CDR3 runs to 14 residues. Germline CDR1 MNHEY, CDR2 SVGAGI.

This chain links TRBV19 with TRBJ1-2, with TRBD1 identical over 7 bases. The J segment lost 3 bases and the V segment lost 3 bases, leaving 4 bases of the junction unmatched. The CDR3 is 14 amino acids. Per the germline V gene, CDR1 is LNHDA and CDR2 is SQIVND (reference sequence). The CDR3 DNA reads TGTGCCAGTAGTATTTCGGGACAGTACTATGGCTACACCTTC. This codes for CASSISGQYYGYTF. Complete variable domain (other parts from reference TRBV19 and TRBJ1-2): DGGITQSPKYLFRKEGQNVTLSCEQNLNHDAMYWYRQDPGQGLRLIYYSQIVNDFQKGDIAEGYSVSREKKESFPLTVTSAQKNPTAFYLCASSISGQYYGYTFGSGTRLTVV.

The chain couples TRBV7-9 to TRBJ1-3, with 12 nucleotides matching TRBD1. The CDR3 length is 16 residues. The J segment lost 4 bases and the V segment lost 1 base, leaving 2 bases of the junction unmatched. Germline V gene lookup returns CDR1 SEHNR and CDR2 FQNEAQ (reference sequence). The CDR3 reads CASSLVGQGAGNTIYF. The CDR3, as DNA: TGTGCCAGCAGCTTAGTGGGACAGGGGGCCGGAAACACCATATATTTT.

The chain employs TRBV9 and TRBJ2-5; the match to TRBD1 covers 7 bases. The CDR3 has 15 amino acids. V trimming: 3 bases; J trimming: 2 bases; junction bases outside the gene matches: 7. In germline, CDR1 is SGDLS, CDR2 YYNGEE. This CDR3 reads CASSGSGTEQETQYF. CDR3 in DNA: TGTGCCAGCAGCGGCTCCGGGACAGAGCAAGAGACCCAGTACTTC. The full variable domain, completed using reference TRBV9 and TRBJ2-5, is DSGVTQTPKHLITATGQRVTLRCSPRSGDLSVYWYQQSLDQGLQFLIQYYNGEERAKGNILERFSAQQFPDLHSELNLSSLELGDSALYFCASSGSGTEQETQYFGPGTRLLVL.

This sequence joins TRBV6-5 and TRBJ2-3, with a possible D match to TRBD2 (6 bases). The CDR3 runs 15 residues. The germline V gene has CDR1 MNHEY and CDR2 SVGAGI. Trimming removed 3 bases at V and 3 bases at J, with 13 bases between. The CDR3 sequence is CASSYGSGVTDTQYF. CDR3 nucleotide sequence: TGTGCCAGCAGTTATGGTTCGGGGGTTACAGATACGCAGTATTTT.

The genes are TRBV6-6 and TRBJ2-7; TRBD2 might be the D (5 bases). CDR3 size: 15 residues. CDR1 is MNHNY and CDR2 is SVGAGI in the germline V gene (reference sequence). The ends were cut back, 2 bases at V and 4 bases at J, with 15 bases in the middle. CDR3 nucleotides: TGTGCCAGCAGTTACGGTGGTGGGAGTGAATACGAGCAGTACTTC. This translates into CASSYGGGSEYEQYF.

The chain combines TRBV7-9 with TRBJ1-1; 8 bases are a match to TRBD1. CDR1 SEHNR and CDR2 FQNEAQ come from the germline V gene (reference sequence). The J segment lost 0 bases and the V segment lost 6 bases, leaving 12 bases of the junction unmatched. CDR3 length: 17 residues. CDR3 amino acids: CASSPKGTGGLNTEAFF. The DNA of the CDR3 is TGTGCCAGCAGTCCAAAGGGAACAGGGGGATTGAACACTGAAGCTTTCTTT.

The CDR3 coding sequence is TGTGCCTGGGCAACAGGGGAGCAGTACTTC. Protein sequence: CAWATGEQYF. The genes are TRBV30 and TRBJ2-7; D is possibly TRBD1 (6 bases). The CDR3 sequence is 10 residues long. The ends were cut back, 5 bases at V and 7 bases at J, with 9 bases in the middle. Germline V gene lookup returns CDR1 GTSNPN and CDR2 SVGIG (reference sequence).

The chain recombines TRBV6-1 with TRBJ2-7, with TRBD1 matching 8 bases. Germline CDR1 is MNHNS and CDR2 is SASEGT. Unmatched junction bases numbered 6, after V lost 4 bases and J lost 4 bases. CDR3 length: 14 residues. CDR3 sequence reads: CASSGQGRRYEQYF. CDR3 nucleotide sequence: TGTGCCAGCAGTGGACAGGGGAGAAGGTACGAGCAGTACTTC.

The chain couples TRBV10-3 to TRBJ2-2; D not resolved. From germline, CDR1 is ENHRY and CDR2 SYGVKD. The ends were cut back, 4 bases at V and 6 bases at J, with 3 bases in the middle. This CDR3 has 11 residues. The CDR3 loop is CAISAAGELFF. CDR3 nucleotide sequence: TGTGCCATCAGTGCTGCCGGGGAGCTGTTTTTT.

This clone was counted a single time. This chain uses TRBV7-3 with TRBJ1-3; D perhaps matches TRBD1 (5 bases). The CDR3 is 15 residues long. From germline, CDR1 is SGHTA and CDR2 FQGTGA. V was clipped by 5 bases and J by 4 bases, with 15 bases between them. The DNA for the CDR3 is TGTGCCAGCAGCCCATACGGGGGTGGAGGAAACACCATATATTTT. Translated, it gives CASSPYGGGGNTIYF.